Listed below are T cell receptor beta chains from one sample, sequenced in a study of monozygotic twins with inflammatory bowel disease. TCRdb reprocessed the 5' RACE reads and keeps a single row for each CDR3 protein, giving no DNA. This sample's clone table lists about 210,000 distinct CDR3 sequences. Sequenced input: blood. Receptors originate from a human donor with ulcerative colitis or Crohn's disease, or a healthy co-twin of an affected twin (not recorded which). CDR3s include the opening cysteine and the closing phenylalanine or tryptophan.

j_call v_call cdr3_aa
TRBJ1-1 TRBV5-1 CASSSQDGEGKAFF
TRBJ2-1 TRBV6-1 CASVAGGLNEQFF
TRBJ2-2 TRBV5-1 CASSLRGTANTGELFF
TRBJ1-1 TRBV4-2 CASSQDGGTEAFF
TRBJ2-5 TRBV5-1 CASSLRSGSPQETQYF
TRBJ1-1 TRBV4-1 CASSLSGVQPEAFF
TRBJ1-5 TRBV18 CASSPGAVEMQPQHF
TRBJ1-5 TRBV6-1 CASSLGRFNQPQHF
TRBJ2-7 TRBV6-5 CASVVGDEQYF
TRBJ1-1 TRBV20-1 CSARPGTVDTEAFF
TRBJ1-2 TRBV29-1 CSVEDGNYGYTF
TRBJ2-2 TRBV7-6 CASSLGQGGAGELFF
TRBJ2-3 TRBV5-1 CASSLISGGGTDTQYF
TRBJ2-1 TRBV5-1 CASTLRWGLRVDEQFF
TRBJ2-2 TRBV5-1 CASSPLRYTGELFF
TRBJ2-3 TRBV11-2 CASSLVGRGKTDTQYF
TRBJ2-3 TRBV7-3 CASSPTRTDTQYF
TRBJ2-3 TRBV4-1 CASSHILAGGITDTQYF
TRBJ2-7 TRBV12-3/TRBV12-4 CASSPDRLYYEQYF
TRBJ1-1 TRBV6-2/TRBV6-3 CASSYRLGTGRMNTEAFF
TRBJ2-1 TRBV7-9 CASSLLGLGNNEQFF
TRBJ1-4 TRBV5-1 CASSSDSKLEKLFF
TRBJ2-5 TRBV29-1 CSVAGLEVTQYF
TRBJ1-2 TRBV24-1 CATSEGQGTGYTF
TRBJ2-7 TRBV28 CASSLGTSLSEQYF
TRBJ2-1 TRBV4-1 CASRLAGDNEQFF
TRBJ1-6 TRBV20-1 CSASDSYNSPLHF
TRBJ2-2 TRBV5-1 CASSDSTNTGELFF
TRBJ2-1 TRBV6-4 CASSHSGGAHNEQFF
TRBJ2-7 TRBV7-7 CASSTTGTPSEQYF
TRBJ1-4 TRBV5-1 CASSLRPSGEKLFF
TRBJ1-2 TRBV27 CASSPQPRTYGYTF
TRBJ1-2 TRBV6-1 CASSAITGAHGYTF
TRBJ1-4 TRBV7-2 CAGGRSTNEKLFF
TRBJ1-5 TRBV7-9 CASSLARSGQPQHF
TRBJ1-3 TRBV20-1 CSARDDRGSGNTIYF
TRBJ2-7 TRBV11-3 CASSFGDRLSYEQYF
TRBJ2-1 TRBV24-1 CATTSGGADEQFF